This is a list of T cell receptor beta chains from one sample in a study of blood T cells in healthy people across ages. From the 5' RACE reads, TCRdb called clonotypes with MiXCR, one entry per CDR3 protein. The data contain 450,000 to 700,000 distinct CDR3 sequences, about 26% of them singletons. The specimen sequenced was blood. Receptors originate from a woman in her sixties or seventies in good health. Both conserved end residues are part of each CDR3. D genes are given only for firm matches. Some rows have no size entry. The others give once, few or many, or a class for an expanded clone.

>TRBJ2-3|TRBD2|TRBV20-1|-
TGCAATGCTAGTGACGGACTAGCGGGGCGCAACGCAGATACGCAGTATTTT
CNASDGLAGRNADTQYF
>TRBJ2-3|-|TRBV7-2|-
TGTGCCAGCAGTTTACTGAGGGCGCTTCAAGGTACGCAGTATTTT
CASSLLRALQGTQYF
>TRBJ2-3|-|TRBV11-2|few
TGTGCCAGCAGCTTAGGAAGGAGTACGCAGTATTTT
CASSLGRSTQYF
>TRBJ2-5|TRBD2|TRBV4-1|-
TGCGCCAGCAGCCTACAAACTAGCGGGGGCGAGACCCAGTACTTC
CASSLQTSGGETQYF
>TRBJ2-7|TRBD1|TRBV11-2|few
TGTGCCAGCAGCCGTACACAGGGGGCTTCCTACGAGCAGTACTTC
CASSRTQGASYEQYF
>TRBJ1-4|TRBD1|TRBV20-1|-
TGCAGTGCTAGAAAGCCGACAGGGGCAACTAATGAAAAACTGTTTTTT
CSARKPTGATNEKLFF
>TRBJ2-3|-|TRBV7-3|few
TGTGCCAGCAGCCTAGGAGCCAACCGGGACGCAGATACGCAGTATTTT
CASSLGANRDADTQYF
>TRBJ2-5|TRBD1|TRBV18|-
TGTGCCAGCTCAACTACAGGGGGCGAGTCGGCCCAGTACTTC
CASSTTGGESAQYF
>TRBJ2-5|TRBD2|TRBV29-1|few
TGCAGCGTTGTCCCCCCAATAGCGGGGGTGGGAGAGACCCAGTACTTC
CSVVPPIAGVGETQYF
>TRBJ1-4|-|TRBV6-6|many
TGTGCCAGCAGTTATGGAGGGGGGCGGGTTAATGAAAAACTGTTTTTT
CASSYGGGRVNEKLFF
>TRBJ2-7|-|TRBV19|-
TGTGCCAGTTCCACGAGGGGTATCTACGAGCAGTACTTC
CASSTRGIYEQYF
>TRBJ2-7|-|TRBV7-9|many
TGTGCCAGCAGCTCCTGGCTAGAGCAGTACTTC
CASSSWLEQYF
>TRBJ1-2|-|TRBV5-1|-
TGCGCCAGCGCTAGGGAGAACTATGGCTACACCTTC
CASARENYGYTF
>TRBJ1-1|-|TRBV28|-
TGTGCCAGCAGTTTACCCGGACAGCTTAACACTGAAGCTTTCTTT
CASSLPGQLNTEAFF
>TRBJ1-2|-|TRBV20-1|few
TGCAGTGCTACCGGAGAGGCAGGGGTTGGCTACACCTTC
CSATGEAGVGYTF
>TRBJ2-3|TRBD1|TRBV29-1|many
TGCAGCGTCTCCGGACAGGCCCCAGATACGCAGTATTTT
CSVSGQAPDTQYF
>TRBJ2-7|-|TRBV7-9|few
TGTGCCAGCAGCTTAGTAGCTAACTCCTACGAGCAGTACTTC
CASSLVANSYEQYF
>TRBJ2-1|TRBD2|TRBV12-3/TRBV12-4|-
TGTGCCAGCAGTCGAGCGGGGGGCGGGTCCAATGAGCAGTTCTTC
CASSRAGGGSNEQFF
>TRBJ2-7|TRBD2|TRBV20-1|-
TGCAGTGCTTGCAAACAAAGAAGCGGGGTATCCTACGAGCAGTACTTC
CSACKQRSGVSYEQYF
>TRBJ1-2|-|TRBV20-1|-
TGCAGTGCTAGGAGAGCAGGGGACGGCTACACCTTC
CSARRAGDGYTF
>TRBJ2-2|TRBD2|TRBV11-2|few
TGTGCCAGCAGGAGGGGATACGGGACTAGATACACCGGGGAGCTGTTTTTT
CASRRGYGTRYTGELFF
>TRBJ2-1|-|TRBV11-3|few
TGTGCCAGCAGCCTACTGGTGAACAATGAGCAGTTCTTC
CASSLLVNNEQFF
>TRBJ2-1|TRBD2|TRBV7-9|few
TGTGCCAGCAGCCCGCGCCGACTAGCGGGGGGGAAATACAATGAGCAGTTCTTC
CASSPRRLAGGKYNEQFF
>TRBJ1-1|TRBD1|TRBV5-1|once
TGCGCCAGCAGCTTGACAGGGGGGATCACTGAAGCTTTCTTT
CASSLTGGITEAFF
>TRBJ2-7|-|TRBV9|many
TGTGCCAGCAGCGTCACGTCAGGGTGGTCTCGAATAGACGAGCAGTACTTC
CASSVTSGWSRIDEQYF
>TRBJ2-6|-|TRBV7-3|few
TGTGCCAGCAGCAAGTTGTCAGGGGAGGTTCCTGGGGCCAACGTCCTGACTTTC
CASSKLSGEVPGANVLTF
>TRBJ2-7|TRBD2|TRBV7-2|once
TGTGCCAGCAGCTTAGCACTAGCGGTGAACGAGCAGTACTTC
CASSLALAVNEQYF
>TRBJ2-1|TRBD2|TRBV5-1|-
TGCGCCAGCGCCCGGACTAGTGGTCCGGATGAGCAGTTCTTC
CASARTSGPDEQFF
>TRBJ2-6|-|TRBV7-9|few
TGTGCCAGCAGGTCAACTCCGGTGGGCTCTGGGGCCAACGTCCTGACTTTC
CASRSTPVGSGANVLTF
>TRBJ2-1|TRBD2|TRBV3-1|-
TGTGCCAGCAGCCAAGGTCGTCTAGCGGGGGGTAATCGGAACAATGAGCAGTTCTTC
CASSQGRLAGGNRNNEQFF
>TRBJ1-5|-|TRBV7-2|few
TGTGCCAGCAGCTTAGAGGCCGCTCGGAGGCAGCCCCAGCATTTT
CASSLEAARRQPQHF
>TRBJ2-5|TRBD2|TRBV20-1|few
TGCAGTGCCGGGACGGTACTAGCGATAAAAGAGACCCAGTACTTC
CSAGTVLAIKETQYF
>TRBJ2-1|TRBD2|TRBV6-4|few
TGTACCAGCAGTGTCACTATAGCGGGGGGAGTCTATGAGCAGTTCTTC
CTSSVTIAGGVYEQFF
>TRBJ2-7|-|TRBV7-2|many
TGTGCCAGCAGCCGTTCGACCTACGAGCAGTACTTC
CASSRSTYEQYF
>TRBJ2-5|-|TRBV18|-
TGTGCCAGCTCACCACGGATCGGGACGGACCAAGAGACCCAGTACTTC
CASSPRIGTDQETQYF
>TRBJ2-3|-|TRBV5-1|few
TGCGCCAGCAGCCCTGGGGGTATCACAGATACGCAGTATTTT
CASSPGGITDTQYF
>TRBJ1-5|-|TRBV25-1|-
TGTGCCAACAGTGACGGTAGGGGAACGCATTTT
CANSDGRGTHF
>TRBJ2-5|-|TRBV5-1|-
TGCGCCAGCAGCTTCCAGGGGCGATTTGTGGAGACCCAGTACTTC
CASSFQGRFVETQYF
>TRBJ1-1|-|TRBV18|-
TGTGCCAGCTCACCAAGGACAGAAAACACTGAAGTTTTCTTT
CASSPRTENTEVFF
>TRBJ1-1|-|TRBV12-5|-
TGTGCTAGTGGTCTACTAGGGGGGAACACTGAAGCTTTCTTT
CASGLLGGNTEAFF
>TRBJ1-5|TRBD1|TRBV12-5|few
TGTGCTAGTGGACCGTCAGGGGGCGGTCAGCCCCAGCATTTT
CASGPSGGGQPQHF
>TRBJ1-1|-|TRBV21-1|few
TGTGCCAGCAGCAAATGGGGAGACAGGGGGCGCGGCACTGAAGCTTTCTTT
CASSKWGDRGRGTEAFF
>TRBJ2-5|TRBD1|TRBV12-3/TRBV12-4|-
TGTGCCAGCAGTTCTATCAGCCTGGGACAGGTCCAAGAGACCCAGTACTTC
CASSSISLGQVQETQYF
>TRBJ1-2|-|TRBV12-3/TRBV12-4|-
TGTGCCAGCAGTCTGGTCTATGGCTACACCTTC
CASSLVYGYTF
>TRBJ2-1|-|TRBV7-2|few
TGTGCCAGCAGCCGAGAGTATGCGGGTGAGCAGTTCTTC
CASSREYAGEQFF
>TRBJ2-1|-|TRBV6-6|many
TGTGCCAGCAGTTACTTTACAGGGGAGGATGAGCAGTTCTTC
CASSYFTGEDEQFF
>TRBJ2-3|TRBD2|TRBV6-4|few
TGTGCCAGCGGGCACTTAGCGGGGGTCGCCTTTCAGTATAGCACAGATACGCAGTATTTT
CASGHLAGVAFQYSTDTQYF
>TRBJ2-5|-|TRBV9|-
TGTGCCAGCAGCTTAGGAGGGGGCCAGGGGACCCAGTACTTC
CASSLGGGQGTQYF
>TRBJ2-3|-|TRBV12-3/TRBV12-4|few
TGTGCCAGCAGTCCGCCCGGCGGGTTTGATACGCAGTATTTT
CASSPPGGFDTQYF